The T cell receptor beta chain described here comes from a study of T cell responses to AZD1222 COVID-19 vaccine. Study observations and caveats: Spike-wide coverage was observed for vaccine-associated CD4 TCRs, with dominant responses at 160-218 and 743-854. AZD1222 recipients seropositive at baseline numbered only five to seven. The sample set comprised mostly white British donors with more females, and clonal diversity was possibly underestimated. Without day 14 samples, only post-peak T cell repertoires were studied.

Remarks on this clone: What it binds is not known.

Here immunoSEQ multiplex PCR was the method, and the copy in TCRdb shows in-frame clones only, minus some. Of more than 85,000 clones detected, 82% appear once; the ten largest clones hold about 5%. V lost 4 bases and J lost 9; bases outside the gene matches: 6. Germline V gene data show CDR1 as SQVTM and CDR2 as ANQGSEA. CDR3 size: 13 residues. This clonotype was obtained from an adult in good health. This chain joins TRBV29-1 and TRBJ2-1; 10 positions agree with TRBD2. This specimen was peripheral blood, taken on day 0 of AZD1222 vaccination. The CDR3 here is CSVASGGPGEQFF. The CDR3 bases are TGCAGCGTTGCTAGCGGGGGCCCGGGTGAGCAGTTCTTC.